This TCR beta chain was sequenced during a study of blood T cell repertoires in COVID-19. At the level of the study: Italy, Spain and the United States were the sources of the convalescent and acute COVID-19 samples.

Here immunoSEQ multiplex PCR was the method, and the copy in TCRdb shows in-frame clones only, minus some. The sample lists about 64,000 clones; approximately 91% were seen once. The CDR3 has 13 amino acids. With 3 bases removed from V and 6 bases from J, the gap between germline ends came to 14 bases. Germline lookup yields CDR1 DFQATT and CDR2 SNEGSKA (reference sequence). This chain uses TRBV20-1 with TRBJ1-2, with D unclear. The sample taken for sequencing was peripheral blood. The source of this sequence is a man aged 65 to 85 with acute or convalescent COVID-19. Here the CDR3 reads CSASEGGGNGYTF. The CDR3 DNA reads as TGCAGTGCTAGTGAGGGAGGAGGGAATGGCTACACCTTC.